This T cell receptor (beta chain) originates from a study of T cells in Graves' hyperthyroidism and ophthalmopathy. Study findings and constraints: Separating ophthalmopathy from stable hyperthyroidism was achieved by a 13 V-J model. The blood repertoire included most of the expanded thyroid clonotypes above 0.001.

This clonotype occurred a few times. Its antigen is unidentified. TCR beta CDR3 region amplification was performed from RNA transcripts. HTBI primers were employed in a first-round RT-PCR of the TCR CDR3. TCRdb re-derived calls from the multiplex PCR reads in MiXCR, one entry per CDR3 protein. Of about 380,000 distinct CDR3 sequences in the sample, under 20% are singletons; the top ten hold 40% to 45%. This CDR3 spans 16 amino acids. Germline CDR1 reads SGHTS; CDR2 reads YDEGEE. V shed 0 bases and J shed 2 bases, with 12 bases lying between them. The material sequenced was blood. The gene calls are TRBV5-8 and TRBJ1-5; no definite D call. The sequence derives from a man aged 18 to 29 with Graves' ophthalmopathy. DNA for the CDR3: TGTGCCAGCAGCTTGGCCGGGCGGGGTGGCAATCAGCCCCAGCATTTT. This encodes CASSLAGRGGNQPQHF.